These 16 T cell receptor beta chains were all obtained from the same sample, sequenced in a study of tumor and adjacent non-tumor tissue in lung cancer. This sample's RNA came from whole unsorted tissue. Three rounds of nested PCR, following a modified ARM-PCR protocol, produced the TCRbeta library. MiXCR, run by TCRdb on the multiplex PCR reads, gives a single entry per CDR3 protein. The data show 120,000 or so distinct CDR3 sequences, about 66% seen once. The sequenced sample consisted of lung tumor tissue. The receptors were gathered from a man aged 25-45 years with non-small cell lung cancer.

Worth noting for this clonotype: A read error may account for a junction end that differs from germline. The CDR3 region is CTARRQGGHEQLF. DNA for the CDR3: TGCACTGCTAGACGACAAGGAGGGCATGAGCAGTTATTC. The chain combines TRBV20-1 with TRBJ2-1, with D perhaps TRBD2 (6 bases). CDR3 length equals 13 residues. Germline V gene sequence: CDR1 DFQATT, CDR2 SNEGSKA (reference sequence).

Of note for this clonotype: A junction end diverges from the germline sequence, so it may reflect a read error. This chain links TRBV11-2 with TRBJ2-7, with D perhaps TRBD1 (6 bases). The CDR3 sequence is 13 residues long. Germline loops: CDR1 SGHAT, CDR2 FQNNGV. CDR3 sequence reads: CVSSARQAYEQYF. As DNA, the CDR3 is TGTGTCAGCAGCGCCAGACAGGCCTACGAGCAGTACTTC.

V is TRBV6-2 or TRBV6-3 and J is TRBJ2-3; the D gene is possibly TRBD2 (6 bases). The CDR3 contains 13 residues. CDR1 is MNHEY and CDR2 is SVGEGT in the germline V gene. CDR3 DNA: TGTGTCATCGCGGGGTGTAGCACAGATACGCAGTATTTT. Translation: CVIAGCSTDTQYF.

This clonotype was picked up one time. A much larger clone lies one base from this, so it may be a read error. The chain is built from TRBV12-5 and TRBJ2-1; D is possibly TRBD1 (6 bases). Trimming took off 2 bases at V and 5 bases at J, with 16 bases between the two ends. Germline assignment: CDR1 LGHNT and CDR2 FRNRAP. The CDR3 consists of 16 residues. The chain's CDR3 is CASGLSGMGADNEQFF. DNA of the CDR3: TGTGCTAGTGGTTTGTCCGGGATGGGGGCTGACAATGAGCAGTTCTTC. Variable domain in full (rest from reference TRBV12-5 and TRBJ2-1): DARVTQTPRHKVTEMGQEVTMRCQPILGHNTVFWYRQTMMQGLELLAYFRNRAPLDDSGMPKDRFSAEMPDATLATLKIQPSEPRDSAVYFCASGLSGMGADNEQFFGPGTRLTVL.

Note on this clonotype: A much bigger clone sits one base away, suggesting this may be a read error. The chain joins TRBV4-2 to TRBJ2-7; no definite D call. CDR1 and CDR2 from the germline V gene are LGHNA and YNFKEQ. The CDR3 totals 12 residues. Trimming left V 1 base short and J 5 bases short, with 6 bases between. The CDR3 sequence: CASSQVGDEQYF. CDR3 nucleotide sequence: TGTGCCAGCAGCCAAGTAGGTGACGAGCAGTACTTC.

A word on this clonotype: Mismatch with germline at one junction end may stem from a read error. This chain links TRBV6-5 with TRBJ2-5; D unclear. The CDR3 has 15 residues. CDR1 and CDR2 from the germline V gene are MNHEY and SVGAGI. This CDR3 reads CARSYSPIEQETHYF. DNA of the CDR3: TGTGCCAGGAGTTACTCCCCGATAGAACAAGAGACCCACTACTTC.

This clonotype showed up many times. The chain combines TRBV5-5 with TRBJ1-1; D is ambiguous. The CDR3 covers 13 residues. The V end was cut by 0 bases, the J end by 10 bases, with 13 bases between. Germline V gene sequence: CDR1 SGHKS, CDR2 YYEKEE (reference sequence). The CDR3 DNA reads as TGTGCCAGCAGCTTGGCTCCTCGGGATAGAGCTTTCTTT. This translates into CASSLAPRDRAFF.

J is TRBJ1-2 and V is TRBV5-8, with unresolved D. The CDR3 is 15 amino acids. V was clipped by 4 bases and J by 3 bases, with 16 bases between them. The V gene's germline CDR1 is SGHTS and CDR2 YDEGEE. CDR3 sequence reads: CASSPEGGLDYGYTF. For the CDR3, the DNA is TGTGCCAGCAGCCCCGAGGGAGGGCTTGACTATGGCTACACCTTC.

Comment on this clonotype: Given a much more abundant clone one base away, this may be a read error. The gene calls are TRBV10-2 and TRBJ2-4; D is uncertain. The CDR3 contains 13 residues. Germline V gene lookup returns CDR1 WSHSY and CDR2 SAAADI. CDR3 sequence (DNA): TGCGCCAGCAGTGACTTAGCCAGAAACATTCAGTACTTC. This codes for CASSDLARNIQYF.

This clonotype occurred a few times. A much larger clone is a single base away; this may be a read error. The chain joins TRBV29-1 to TRBJ2-3; maybe TRBD2 (6 bases). The CDR3 spans 14 residues. CDR1 SQVTM and CDR2 ANQGSEA come from the germline V gene. V lost 8 bases to trimming and J lost 3 bases, with 18 bases between them. Written as DNA, the CDR3 is TGCAGCTCACAATGGGGGGTTGAGACAGATACGCAGTATTTT. Residues: CSSQWGVETDTQYF.

Of note for this clonotype: This may be a read error, as it is one base from a much larger clone. This chain joins TRBV20-1 and TRBJ2-1; 10 nucleotides agree with TRBD2. Trimming cost V 7 bases and J 5 bases; bases outside gene matches: 11. Germline loops: CDR1 DFQATT, CDR2 SNEGSKA (reference sequence). The CDR3 has 15 amino acids. CDR3 bases: TGCAGTGTTAGTAGGGCTAGCGGGAGAAACAATGAGCAGTTCTTC. This translates into CSVSRASGRNNEQFF.

The rearrangement links TRBV5-1 to TRBJ2-1; D may be TRBD1 (6 bases). The V and J ends lost 0 bases and 3 bases respectively, with 10 bases between them. CDR3 length: 15 residues. Germline CDR1 reads SGHRS; CDR2 reads YFSETQ. The CDR3 DNA reads TGCGCCAGCAGCTTGGGACAGGCTTACTACAATGAGCAGTTCTTC. Translating it yields CASSLGQAYYNEQFF.

V is TRBV20-1 and J is TRBJ2-5; tentative D call: TRBD2 (5 bases). With 5 bases removed from V and 3 bases from J, the gap between germline ends came to 10 bases. CDR3 length equals 12 residues. Germline assignment: CDR1 DFQATT and CDR2 SNEGSKA (reference sequence). The CDR3 sequence is CSASDGEETQYF. The CDR3 region has the DNA TGCAGTGCTTCGGACGGGGAAGAGACCCAGTACTTC.

The chain carries TRBV5-1 and TRBJ1-1; 7 bases are a match to TRBD1. J was trimmed by 1 base and V by 2 bases; bases with no gene match: 8. The CDR3 sequence is 16 residues long. Germline CDR1 and CDR2: SGHRS and YFSETQ. The DNA for the CDR3 is TGCGCCAGCAGCTTTATATCCGGGACAGCGAACACTGAAGCTTTCTTT. Translation gives CASSFISGTANTEAFF.

Only a few counts were recorded for this clonotype. Here the CDR3 omits its conserved ending phenylalanine or tryptophan, so a read error is the likely source. The chain joins TRBV20-1 to TRBJ1-5, with 8 positions matching TRBD1. Germline CDR1 DFQATT, CDR2 SNEGSKA (reference sequence). The CDR3 is 14 amino acids. The DNA for the CDR3 is TGCAGTGCTAGCCCGGACAGGGCTGGTCAGCCTCAGCATTAT. Residues: CSASPDRAGQPQHY.

The V call is TRBV6-5, the J call TRBJ1-2; D gene uncertain. The germline CDR1 and CDR2 sequences are MNHEY and SVGAGI. V lost 8 bases and J 11 bases, leaving 21 bases between the germline ends. This CDR3 is 13 amino acids long. In DNA form, the CDR3 reads TGTGCCAGCCGTTTCGGGGAGGACTACGGTTACACCTTC. Its protein product is CASRFGEDYGYTF.